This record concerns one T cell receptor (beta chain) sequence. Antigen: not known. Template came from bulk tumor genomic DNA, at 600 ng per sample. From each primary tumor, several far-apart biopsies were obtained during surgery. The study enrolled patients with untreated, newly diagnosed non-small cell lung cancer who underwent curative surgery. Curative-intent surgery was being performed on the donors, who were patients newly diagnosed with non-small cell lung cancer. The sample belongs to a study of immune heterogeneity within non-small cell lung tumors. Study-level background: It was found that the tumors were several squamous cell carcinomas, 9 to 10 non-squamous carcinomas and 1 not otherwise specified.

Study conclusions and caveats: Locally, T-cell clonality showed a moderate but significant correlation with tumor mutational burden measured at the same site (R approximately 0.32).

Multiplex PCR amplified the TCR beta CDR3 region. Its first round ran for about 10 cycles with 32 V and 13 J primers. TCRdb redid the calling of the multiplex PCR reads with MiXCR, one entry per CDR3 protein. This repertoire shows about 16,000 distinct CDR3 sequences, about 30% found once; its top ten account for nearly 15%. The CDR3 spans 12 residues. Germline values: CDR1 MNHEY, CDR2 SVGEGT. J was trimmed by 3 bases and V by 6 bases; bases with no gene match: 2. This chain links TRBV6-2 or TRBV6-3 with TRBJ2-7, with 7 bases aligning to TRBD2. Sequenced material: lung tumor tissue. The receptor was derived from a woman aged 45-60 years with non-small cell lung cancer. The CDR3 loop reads CASRGGVYEQYF. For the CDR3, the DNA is TGTGCCAGCAGGGGGGGGGTCTACGAGCAGTACTTC.